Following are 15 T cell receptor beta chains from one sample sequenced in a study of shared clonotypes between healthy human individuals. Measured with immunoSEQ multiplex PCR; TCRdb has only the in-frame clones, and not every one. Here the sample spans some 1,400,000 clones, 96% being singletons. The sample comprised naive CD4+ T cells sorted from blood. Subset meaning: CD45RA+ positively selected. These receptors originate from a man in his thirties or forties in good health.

The DNA for the CDR3 is TGTGCCAGCACGGGAGATAATGAAAAACTGTTTTTT. It encodes CASTGDNEKLFF. The chain links TRBV7-6 to TRBJ1-4, with no clear D. Germline-derived CDR1 and CDR2 are SGHVS and FNYEAQ. V was cut by 7 bases and J by 4 bases, with 7 bases left in between. The CDR3 sequence is 12 residues long.

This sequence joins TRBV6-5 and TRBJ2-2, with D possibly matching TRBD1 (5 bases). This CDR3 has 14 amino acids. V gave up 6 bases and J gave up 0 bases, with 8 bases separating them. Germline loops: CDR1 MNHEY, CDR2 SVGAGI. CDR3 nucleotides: TGTGCCAGCAGACGGACAACGAACACCGGGGAGCTGTTTTTT. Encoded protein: CASRRTTNTGELFF.

Here the CDR3 reads CATSRVDRTGELFF. The CDR3 nucleotides are TGTGCCACCAGCAGAGTTGATAGGACCGGGGAGCTGTTTTTT. The chain carries TRBV15 and TRBJ2-2; the D is unclear. The CDR3 loop spans 14 amino acids. V was cut by 1 base and J by 5 bases, with 8 bases left in between. Germline CDR1 is LNHNV and CDR2 is YYDKDF (reference sequence). Supplemented by reference TRBV15 and TRBJ2-2, the full variable domain reads DAMVIQNPRYQVTQFGKPVTLSCSQTLNHNVMYWYQQKSSQAPKLLFHYYDKDFNNEADTPDNFQSRRPNTSFCFLDIRSPGLGDTAMYLCATSRVDRTGELFFGEGSRLTVL.

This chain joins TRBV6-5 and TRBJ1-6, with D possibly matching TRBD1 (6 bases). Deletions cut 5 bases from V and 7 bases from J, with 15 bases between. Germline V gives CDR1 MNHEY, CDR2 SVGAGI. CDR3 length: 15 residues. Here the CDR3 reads CASSTFQGSNSPLHF. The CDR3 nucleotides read TGTGCCAGCAGTACCTTTCAGGGGAGCAATTCACCCCTCCACTTT.

CDR3 in amino acids: CSARQGGEQFF. The CDR3, as DNA: TGCAGTGCTAGACAAGGGGGTGAGCAGTTCTTC. The V gene is TRBV20-1, the J gene TRBJ2-1, with a possible D match to TRBD1 (6 bases). CDR3 length equals 11 residues. Germline CDR1 DFQATT, CDR2 SNEGSKA (reference sequence). The V gene lost 2 bases and the J gene lost 9 bases, with 8 bases spanning the gap.

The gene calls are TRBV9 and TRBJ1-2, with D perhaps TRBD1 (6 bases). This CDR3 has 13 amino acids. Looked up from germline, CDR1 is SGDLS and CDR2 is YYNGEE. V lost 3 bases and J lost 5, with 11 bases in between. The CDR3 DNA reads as TGTGCCAGCAGCGCGACAGGAGAGTATGGCTACACCTTC. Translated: CASSATGEYGYTF.

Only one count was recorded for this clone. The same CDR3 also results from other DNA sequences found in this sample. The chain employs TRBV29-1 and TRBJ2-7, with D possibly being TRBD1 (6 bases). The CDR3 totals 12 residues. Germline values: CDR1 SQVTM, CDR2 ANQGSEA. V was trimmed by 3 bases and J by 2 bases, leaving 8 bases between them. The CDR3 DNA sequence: TGCAGCGTTGACAGGGGTCCCTACGAGCAGTACTTC. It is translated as CSVDRGPYEQYF.

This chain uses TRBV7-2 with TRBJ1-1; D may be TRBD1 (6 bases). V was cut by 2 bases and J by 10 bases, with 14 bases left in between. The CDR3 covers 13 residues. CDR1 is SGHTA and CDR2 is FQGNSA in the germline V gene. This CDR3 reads CASSLHPTGTAFF. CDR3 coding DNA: TGTGCCAGCAGCTTACACCCCACAGGGACAGCTTTCTTT.

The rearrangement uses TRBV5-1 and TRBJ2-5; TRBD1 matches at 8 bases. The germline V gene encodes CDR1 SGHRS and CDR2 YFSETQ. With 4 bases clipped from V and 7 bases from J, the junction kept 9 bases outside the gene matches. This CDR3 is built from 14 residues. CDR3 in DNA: TGCGCCAGCAGCAGGGGACAGGTAGATGGGACCCAGTACTTC. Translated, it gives CASSRGQVDGTQYF.

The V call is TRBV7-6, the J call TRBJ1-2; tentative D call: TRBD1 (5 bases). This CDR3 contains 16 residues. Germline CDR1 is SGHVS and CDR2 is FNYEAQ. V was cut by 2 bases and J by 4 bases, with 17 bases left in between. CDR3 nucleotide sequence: TGTGCCAGCAGCTTACAGCCGCCGGGGGGAACCTATGGCTACACCTTC. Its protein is CASSLQPPGGTYGYTF.

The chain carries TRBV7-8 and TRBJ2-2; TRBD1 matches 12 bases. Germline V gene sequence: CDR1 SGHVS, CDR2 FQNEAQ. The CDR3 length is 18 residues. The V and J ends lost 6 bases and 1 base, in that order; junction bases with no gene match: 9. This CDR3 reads CASRSRDRGLRNTGELFF. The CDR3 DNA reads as TGTGCCAGCAGGTCTCGGGACAGGGGGCTTAGGAACACCGGGGAGCTGTTTTTT.

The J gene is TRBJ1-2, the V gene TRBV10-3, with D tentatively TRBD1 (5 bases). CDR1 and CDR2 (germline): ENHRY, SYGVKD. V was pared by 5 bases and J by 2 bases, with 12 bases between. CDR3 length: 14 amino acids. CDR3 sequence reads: CAISRDPQNYGYTF. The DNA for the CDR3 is TGTGCCATCAGTCGGGACCCCCAGAACTATGGCTACACCTTC.

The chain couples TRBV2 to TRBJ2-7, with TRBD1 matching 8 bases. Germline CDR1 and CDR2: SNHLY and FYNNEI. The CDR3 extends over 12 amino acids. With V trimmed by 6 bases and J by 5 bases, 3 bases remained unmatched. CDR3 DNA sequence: TGTGCCAGCAGACCACAGGGGGACGAGCAGTACTTC. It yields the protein CASRPQGDEQYF. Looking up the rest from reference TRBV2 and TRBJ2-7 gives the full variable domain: EPEVTQTPSHQVTQMGQEVILRCVPISNHLYFYWYRQILGQKVEFLVSFYNNEISEKSEIFDDQFSVERPDGSNFTLKIRSTKLEDSAMYFCASRPQGDEQYFGPGTRLTVT.

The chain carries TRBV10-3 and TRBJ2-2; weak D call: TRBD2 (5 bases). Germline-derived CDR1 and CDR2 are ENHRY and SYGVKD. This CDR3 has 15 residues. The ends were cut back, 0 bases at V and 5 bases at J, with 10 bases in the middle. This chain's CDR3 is CAISESRAGTGELFF. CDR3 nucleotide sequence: TGTGCCATCAGTGAGTCGAGGGCAGGTACCGGGGAGCTGTTTTTT.

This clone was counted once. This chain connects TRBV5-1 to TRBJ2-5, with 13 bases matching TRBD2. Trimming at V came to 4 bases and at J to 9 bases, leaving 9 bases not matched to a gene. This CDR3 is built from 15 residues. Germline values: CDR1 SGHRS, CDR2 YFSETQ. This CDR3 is CASSIGLAGVGAQYF. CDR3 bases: TGCGCCAGCAGCATCGGACTAGCGGGAGTGGGAGCCCAGTACTTC.